This record looks at one T cell receptor beta chain sequence and its context. Ten or more counts support this clonotype. Its antigen remains unidentified. Per-base quality was not reported, and no clone a single base away is much larger than it. The data originate from a study of T cells in Graves' hyperthyroidism and ophthalmopathy (dated by TCRdb to between 2018 and 2021). For the wider study: Peripheral blood was sampled at the time of initial diagnosis, prior to any treatment. To identify TCR V-J signatures that set the groups apart, the researchers used a discovery cohort of 100 patients, made up of around 42 with Graves' ophthalmopathy and some 60 with stable Graves' hyperthyroidism. Whether ophthalmopathy could be predicted prospectively was tested in an independent validation cohort made up of 18 to 20 hyperthyroidism patients plus 17 patients who later progressed to ophthalmopathy. For training and testing, the 100 or so patients in the discovery cohort were randomly divided in a 7:3 ratio. Thyroid tissue and blood T-cell repertoires from more than five Graves' hyperthyroidism patients were also compared in the study. Once sampling was done, hyperthyroidism patients were given methimazole at a starting dose of 30 mg daily, whereas ophthalmopathy patients were given high-dose intravenous methylprednisolone. The paper describes TCR Vbeta CDR3 sequencing of 120 to 150 peripheral blood samples, made up of about 41 ophthalmopathy patients, 70 to 75 hyperthyroidism patients and 17 progressor patients. What the work shows at the level of the full study, not this receptor alone: Sample size was not statistically predetermined, and blinding of investigators to group allocation was not performed. Most expanded thyroid clonotypes (frequency above 0.001) were also found in blood, which suggests that blood repertoires may mirror thyroid immune responses. A 13 V-J signature model separated ophthalmopathy from stable hyperthyroidism, with around 88% sensitivity and roughly 81% specificity in cross-validation and 80%/75% in testing. In validation, the model predicted progression to ophthalmopathy a median of approximately 6.6 months before onset, with 65% to 71% sensitivity and about 75% specificity.

TCR beta CDR3 regions were amplified from RNA transcripts. A first-round RT-PCR of the TCR CDR3 used the HTBI primer set with the Qiagen OneStep RT-PCR kit. Libraries were constructed in a second round of multiplex PCR, after which size selection and purification were performed. Libraries were sequenced paired-end with 100 bp reads on an Illumina HiSeq2000. The published analysis was carried out like this. SOAPnuke was used to process the raw data, with reads discarded if the reads contained adapters or uncalled bases, had a mean Phred below 15, or lacked an exact constant-primer or identifier match. High-quality paired reads were merged with COPE v1.2.5, and unique nucleotide sequences were defined as clonotypes. Clonotypes were aligned to IMGT TRBV, TRBD and TRBJ reference segments using MiTCR v1.1. Analysis was restricted to V-J combinations with a frequency above 0.0001, which covered 99.2% of repertoires. A TCS score was defined as the ratio between F50 (clonal expansion) and ExV (chaos), using BLOSUM62-based TCRdist between CDR3 peptides within each V-J. Welch's t-statistics and random forest reduced around 520 V-J features to 13, which were used in a naive Bayes classifier (R e1071). TCRdb reprocessing: public reads trimmed at Q25 with fastp, clones called with MiXCR, in-frame beta chains kept. Records with the same CDR3 protein are collapsed into one entry carrying the most frequent genes and DNA. TCRdb's processing, not the study's, gives the V and J calls here. The sample table records roughly 380,000 distinct CDR3 sequences; about 13% of these occur just once. The biggest ten clones account for approximately 5.8% of the sample.

Graves' hyperthyroidism was defined as stable when no progression to ophthalmopathy occurred over 18 months of follow-up. The hyperthyroidism patients were between 18 and 65 years old and newly diagnosed, with a disease duration of less than 2 months. Exclusion was applied to patients with uncontrolled infections, other autoimmune diseases, pregnancy or lactation. Diagnoses were established on the basis of clinical symptoms, serum thyroxine and TRAb, thyroid ultrasound, and orbital computed tomography. Ficoll-Paque density gradient centrifugation was used to isolate PBMCs from about 10 ml of fresh peripheral blood. Total RNA was extracted with Trizol reagent, and quality was checked on an Agilent 2100 Bioanalyzer. The CDR3 runs 16 amino acids, cysteine and phenylalanine included. Only the CDR3 DNA is retained, 48 bases long and in frame from the first base. CDR1 and CDR2 are read off the germline V gene (reference sequence) as DFQATT and SNEGSKA. After removal of 0 bases from V and 2 bases from J, the junction retains 7 bases not matched to a gene.

The sequence is built from TRBV20-1 and TRBJ1-2; 9 junctional bases match TRBD1. This TCR came from a woman between 18 and 29 years old with Graves' hyperthyroidism. Sequences were obtained from blood. CDR3 sequence: CSARDKLTGGNYGYTF. The nucleotide sequence reads as follows: TGCAGTGCTAGAGATAAATTGACAGGGGGAAACTATGGCTACACCTTC.